This T cell receptor (beta chain) was profiled in a study of blood T cell repertoires in COVID-19. Across about two dozen US areas, participants ranged in age from about 18 to 90 years. Trimming took 0 bases from V and 0 from J, leaving 10 bases between them. From germline, CDR1 is SGDLS and CDR2 YYNGEE. The length of the CDR3 is 16 residues. Source study methods: Amplification of reference gene primers was used by the study to estimate nucleated cell counts. Data came from immunoSEQ multiplex PCR; TCRdb stores just in-frame clones and leaves some out. V, J and clone size are taken as reported in that table, and D and trimming were inferred from the DNA itself. The profile shows approximately 100,000 clones, 80% to 90% of them singletons.

The clonotype was recovered from a woman between 50 and 59 years old who had recovered from COVID-19. The sequenced material came from PBMCs or T cells enriched from blood (not recorded which). V gene TRBV9 combines with J gene TRBJ1-3; D is ambiguous. The CDR3 loop reads CASSVERINSGNTIYF. The CDR3, as DNA: TGTGCCAGCAGCGTAGAGCGAATAAACTCTGGAAACACCATATATTTT.